A selection of T cell receptor beta chains follows, all from one sample in a study of neurological immune-mediated disorders. TCRdb passed the 5' RACE reads through MiXCR, listing each CDR3 protein once. The repertoire holds roughly 48,000 distinct CDR3 sequences, with roughly an eighth as singletons. Sequenced material: PBMCs. These receptors all stem from a male donor with HTLV-1-associated myelopathy (HAM/TSP). The CDR3 runs from the conserved cysteine through the conserved F or W. The order of the fields is J gene, CDR3 length, V gene, D gene, clone size, CDR3 protein, CDR3 DNA. D genes are given only for firm matches. Clone size is stated in some rows and not others, as once, few, many or a class when expanded.

>TRBJ1-5|16|TRBV27|NA|NA
CASSRFGRQSVQPQHF
TGTGCCAGCAGTCGATTTGGACGCCAGTCGGTTCAGCCCCAGCATTTT
>TRBJ2-5|16|TRBV5-6|TRBD1|many
CASSSPDGTGKETQYF
TGTGCCAGCAGTTCACCAGACGGGACAGGAAAAGAGACCCAGTACTTC
>TRBJ2-4|13|TRBV27|TRBD1|many
CASSLDRENIQYF
TGTGCCAGCAGCCTGGACAGGGAAAACATTCAGTACTTC
>TRBJ2-7|14|TRBV6-6|TRBD1|many
CASSPWDRVSEQYF
TGTGCCAGCAGCCCCTGGGACAGGGTTTCCGAGCAGTACTTC
>TRBJ2-3|14|TRBV11-3|NA|many
CASSWSRGADTQYF
TGTGCCAGCAGCTGGTCCCGAGGGGCAGATACGCAGTATTTT
>TRBJ2-7|14|TRBV5-1|TRBD2|many
CASSPGLGPHEQYF
TGCGCCAGCAGCCCGGGACTAGGACCCCACGAGCAGTACTTC
>TRBJ1-2|12|TRBV2|NA|few
CASIQQAEGYTF
TGTGCCAGCATCCAACAGGCGGAGGGCTACACCTTC
>TRBJ1-2|14|TRBV28|NA|NA
CASRYPQKAGGYTF
TGTGCCAGCCGTTACCCACAGAAGGCCGGGGGCTACACCTTC
>TRBJ2-7|15|TRBV7-2|NA|few
CASSHEGPLGYEQYF
TGTGCCAGCAGCCACGAGGGTCCACTAGGCTACGAGCAGTACTTC
>TRBJ1-5|15|TRBV27|NA|many
CASSLFGIPGQPQHF
TGTGCCAGCAGTTTATTTGGCATCCCAGGGCAGCCCCAGCATTTT
>TRBJ1-6|16|TRBV5-1|NA|medium-sized
CASSSGDSSLNSPLHF
TGCGCCAGCAGCTCGGGAGACTCATCGCTTAATTCACCCCTCCACTTT
>TRBJ2-5|14|TRBV6-6|NA|many
CASSYGGSQETQYF
TGTGCCAGCAGTTACGGAGGCAGTCAAGAGACCCAGTACTTC
>TRBJ2-3|14|TRBV29-1|NA|many
CSGTTQLSTDTQYF
TGCAGCGGAACGACACAACTTAGCACAGATACGCAGTATTTT
>TRBJ1-2|13|TRBV6-2/TRBV6-3|NA|once
CASRTASNYGYTF
TGTGCCAGCCGGACAGCGTCTAACTATGGCTACACCTTC
>TRBJ2-3|15|TRBV5-1|TRBD2|many
CASSLTSGVEDTQYF
TGCGCCAGCAGCCTTACTAGCGGGGTCGAAGATACGCAGTATTTT
>TRBJ2-3|15|TRBV4-1|TRBD1|many
CASSQTGRSTDTQYF
TGCGCCAGCAGCCAGACAGGGCGGAGCACAGATACGCAGTATTTT
>TRBJ2-3|14|TRBV20-1|TRBD2|many
CSASSGGDTDTQYF
TGCAGTGCTTCCAGCGGGGGGGACACAGATACGCAGTATTTT
>TRBJ2-7|14|TRBV10-3|TRBD1|many
CAIRTLGQGNEQYF
TGTGCCATCAGGACCTTGGGACAGGGGAACGAGCAGTACTTC
>TRBJ1-1|13|TRBV20-1|NA|many
CSARDRDFTEAFF
TGCAGTGCTAGAGACAGGGACTTCACTGAAGCTTTCTTT
>TRBJ1-6|14|TRBV3-1|TRBD1|NA
CASSLGQGRSPLHF
TGTGCCAGCAGCCTTGGACAGGGGAGGTCACCCCTCCACTTT
>TRBJ1-5|15|TRBV12-3/TRBV12-4|NA|NA
CASSLGGVGNQPQHF
TGTGCCAGCAGTTTAGGGGGGGTCGGCAATCAGCCCCAGCATTTT
>TRBJ1-5|15|TRBV29-1|NA|medium-sized
CSVGRCPLFYQPQHF
TGCAGCGTTGGACGATGCCCCCTCTTTTATCAGCCCCAGCATTTT
>TRBJ2-3|17|TRBV27|TRBD2|many
CASSPIGLAGDKDTQYF
TGTGCCAGCAGTCCCATCGGACTAGCGGGGGATAAAGATACGCAGTATTTT
>TRBJ2-4|12|TRBV29-1|TRBD2|many
CSGTSGGDIQYF
TGCAGCGGAACTAGCGGGGGGGACATTCAGTACTTC
>TRBJ2-3|15|TRBV21-1|NA|many
CASSKARPGTDTQYF
TGTGCCAGCAGCAAAGCGCGGCCAGGGACAGATACGCAGTATTTT
>TRBJ2-7|14|TRBV12-3/TRBV12-4|NA|many
CASSSLSGSGEQYF
TGTGCCAGCAGTTCTCTCTCGGGATCTGGGGAGCAGTACTTC
>TRBJ1-6|15|TRBV18|TRBD1|many
CASSLERGTGSPLHF
TGTGCCAGCTCCCTCGAGAGGGGGACAGGGTCACCCCTCCACTTT
>TRBJ1-1|12|TRBV20-1|NA|medium-sized
CSAGQPNTEAFF
TGCAGTGCCGGACAGCCGAACACTGAAGCTTTCTTT
>TRBJ1-1|14|TRBV6-5|NA|many
CASSYGTVNTEAFF
TGTGCCAGCAGTTACGGGACCGTGAACACTGAAGCTTTCTTT
>TRBJ2-2|17|TRBV9|NA|many
CASSVIPWGVNTGELFF
TGTGCCAGCAGCGTCATCCCGTGGGGGGTAAACACCGGGGAGCTGTTTTTT
>TRBJ1-1|15|TRBV5-1|NA|many
CASSLTGWGNTEAFF
TGCGCCAGCAGCTTAACAGGGTGGGGGAACACTGAAGCTTTCTTT
>TRBJ1-1|12|TRBV20-1|NA|many
CSAPRDRYEAFF
TGCAGTGCTCCACGCGACCGATATGAAGCTTTCTTT
>TRBJ2-2|13|TRBV10-2|NA|many
CASSDTSAGELFF
TGCGCCAGCAGTGACACTAGTGCCGGGGAGCTGTTTTTT
>TRBJ2-5|13|TRBV29-1|NA|many
CSARGAYQETQYF
TGCAGCGCTCGGGGGGCGTACCAAGAGACCCAGTACTTC
>TRBJ2-3|11|TRBV12-3/TRBV12-4|NA|few
CASAGSDTQYF
TGTGCCTCCGCAGGGTCAGATACGCAGTATTTT